This entry lists 2 T cell receptor beta chains sequenced from one sample in a study of blood T cell repertoires in COVID-19. Repertoires were generated with immunoSEQ multiplex PCR, while TCRdb's copy carries only in-frame clones and drops some. The data show about 240,000 clones, approximately 87% seen once. Material: peripheral blood. All receptors come from a man in his 60s with acute or convalescent COVID-19.

The genes are TRBV11-2 and TRBJ2-1, with TRBD2 matching 7 bases. There are 14 residues in the CDR3. J gave up 10 bases and V 5 bases, and 11 bases lay outside the gene matches. Per germline, CDR1 SGHAT and CDR2 FQNNGV. CDR3 loop: CASSPGGWQVEQFF. The CDR3 region has the DNA TGTGCCAGCAGCCCCGGGGGGTGGCAGGTAGAGCAGTTCTTC.

The V call is TRBV11-2, the J call TRBJ2-7; the D is unclear. This CDR3 has 13 amino acids. V dropped 0 bases and J dropped 1 base, with 4 bases sitting between them. Germline V lookup: CDR1 SGHAT, CDR2 FQNNGV. CDR3 coding DNA: TGTGCCAGCAGCTTAGAGAGGTCCTACGAGCAGTACTTC. It codes for CASSLERSYEQYF.